These 19 T cell receptor beta chains share one sample of origin, sequenced in a study of cytomegalovirus exposure and HLA in healthy donors. PCR employed 60 Vbeta and 13 Jbeta primers. Data came from immunoSEQ multiplex PCR; TCRdb stores just in-frame clones and leaves some out. The repertoire has 150,000 to 200,000 clones, around 68% of them found once; the top ten carry 2.5% to 3%. Sequenced sample: PBMCs. The source of these receptors is a man between 40 and 49 years old in good health and CMV-seronegative.

This clone was counted only a few times. The chain couples TRBV5-4 to TRBJ1-6, with D tentatively TRBD1 (6 bases). Germline V CDR1 and CDR2: SGHNT, YYREEE (reference sequence). This CDR3 is built from 15 residues. The ends were cut back, 0 bases at V and 4 bases at J, with 8 bases in the middle. The CDR3 here is CASSLGGPYNSPLHF. CDR3 nucleotides: TGTGCCAGCAGCTTGGGGGGGCCATATAATTCACCCCTCCACTTT.

The rearrangement uses TRBV30 and TRBJ2-1; TRBD2 matches 12 bases. J was trimmed by 16 bases and V by 5 bases; bases with no gene match: 6. The CDR3 has 11 amino acids. Germline assignment: CDR1 GTSNPN and CDR2 SVGIG (reference sequence). In DNA, the CDR3 is TGTGCCTGGGTGACTAGCGGGGGATCCTTCTTC. This gives the protein CAWVTSGGSFF.

The chain combines TRBV7-9 with TRBJ2-1; D perhaps matches TRBD2 (5 bases). V lost 5 bases and J lost 7, with 15 bases in between. In germline, CDR1 is SEHNR, CDR2 FQNEAQ (reference sequence). The CDR3 has 14 amino acids. The CDR3 spells CASSPGRGKNEQFF. CDR3 DNA: TGTGCCAGCAGCCCGGGCCGAGGGAAGAATGAGCAGTTCTTC.

The chain couples TRBV6-5 to TRBJ1-5, with a weak D call TRBD1 (6 bases). V lost 5 bases and J lost 5, with 10 bases in between. Germline-derived CDR1 and CDR2 are MNHEY and SVGAGI. The CDR3 is 13 residues long. CDR3 residues: CASSEQGYQPQHF. The CDR3 DNA is TGTGCCAGCAGTGAACAGGGTTATCAGCCCCAGCATTTT.

This clone was seen a handful of times. This chain links TRBV10-3 with TRBJ1-6, with TRBD1 matching over 8 bases. This CDR3 is built from 15 residues. Germline-derived CDR1 and CDR2 are ENHRY and SYGVKD. V was clipped by 4 bases and J by 6 bases; unmatched bases: 5. The CDR3 DNA follows: TGTGCCATCAGTGTATCCACAGGGGGTAATTCACCCCTCCACTTT. Translated: CAISVSTGGNSPLHF.

This chain uses TRBV5-1 with TRBJ2-5, with 12 bases lining up with TRBD2. Germline loops: CDR1 SGHRS, CDR2 YFSETQ. The V segment lost 0 bases and the J segment 1 base; nucleotides outside the gene matches: 1. The CDR3 extends over 16 amino acids. The CDR3 reads CASSLGTSGTQETQYF. CDR3 sequence (DNA): TGCGCCAGCAGCTTGGGGACTAGCGGGACCCAAGAGACCCAGTACTTC.

In this sample, this clone turned up a few times. The sample has other DNA sequences that encode this CDR3 too. This chain links TRBV7-2 with TRBJ2-3; 9 positions agree with TRBD2. CDR1 and CDR2 from the germline V gene are SGHTA and FQGNSA. V trimming: 6 bases; J trimming: 3 bases; junction bases outside the gene matches: 1. This CDR3 is built from 13 residues. CDR3 bases: TGTGCCAGCAGGACTAGCGGAACAGATACGCAGTATTTT. It specifies CASRTSGTDTQYF.

V is TRBV5-6 and J is TRBJ2-1; 10 bases map to TRBD2. Trimming removed 1 base from V and 6 bases from J; junction bases left unmatched: 7. The length of the CDR3 is 16 residues. Per the germline V gene, CDR1 is SGHDT and CDR2 is YYEEEE. CDR3 DNA sequence: TGTGCCAGCAGCTTGCCAAGCGGGAGGGTTAGCAATGAGCAGTTCTTC. This codes for CASSLPSGRVSNEQFF.

CDR3 protein: CASSPTPGGPNYGYTF. CDR3 in DNA: TGTGCCAGCAGCCCAACACCCGGAGGGCCTAACTATGGCTACACCTTC. The V gene is TRBV7-2, the J gene TRBJ1-2; no definite D call. The CDR3 has 16 residues. CDR1 is SGHTA and CDR2 is FQGNSA in the germline V gene. The germline V and J ends were trimmed by 5 bases and 0 bases, with 16 bases remaining between them.

Turning to this clone: A junction boundary mismatches the germline segment, possibly from a read error. V usage is TRBV11-2 and J usage is TRBJ2-6, with 8 bases lining up with TRBD1. The CDR3 is 11 amino acids. From germline, CDR1 is SGHAT and CDR2 FQNNGV. The CDR3 nucleotides read TGTGCCAGCAGCTACGGGACAGGACTTCGTTTC. Translation gives CASSYGTGLRF. The full variable domain, in which reference TRBV11-2 and TRBJ2-6 provide the parts outside the CDR3, is EAGVAQSPRYKIIEKRQSVAFWCNPISGHATLYWYQQILGQGPKLLIQFQNNGVVDDSQLPKDRFSAERLKGVDSTLKIQPAKLEDSAVYLCASSYGTGLRFGAGSRLTVL.

The chain has TRBV5-1 and TRBJ1-1; 9 positions match TRBD1. J gave up 0 bases and V 4 bases, and 7 bases lay outside the gene matches. Germline V lookup: CDR1 SGHRS, CDR2 YFSETQ. This CDR3 is 16 amino acids long. The CDR3: CASSPGTGSMNTEAFF. CDR3 sequence (DNA): TGCGCCAGCAGCCCCGGGACAGGGTCGATGAACACTGAAGCTTTCTTT.

The chain uses TRBV9 and TRBJ2-2; TRBD2 agrees at 8 bases. The V and J ends lost 3 bases and 5 bases, in that order; junction bases with no gene match: 9. The length of the CDR3 is 16 residues. In germline, CDR1 is SGDLS, CDR2 YYNGEE. The CDR3 sequence is CASSATRSGRTGELFF. The CDR3 DNA follows: TGTGCCAGCAGCGCCACAAGGAGCGGGAGAACCGGGGAGCTGTTTTTT.

Points on this clone: At one end the junction does not follow the germline gene, possibly because of a read error. CDR3 bases: TGTGCCAGCAGCCCTTTACGGGAATTGAAGGACTACGGCTACACCTTC. Its protein product is CASSPLRELKDYGYTF. The chain couples TRBV14 to TRBJ1-2, with D unclear. The CDR3 is 16 residues long. Per germline, CDR1 SGHDN and CDR2 FVKESK.

V usage is TRBV27 and J usage is TRBJ2-5; TRBD1 aligns across 7 bases. The J call may be mistaken, given a closer DNA end match to TRBJ2-7. This CDR3 is built from 18 residues. CDR1 is MNHEY, CDR2 SMNVEV, per germline (reference sequence). CDR3 bases: TGTGCCAGCAGTTTCTCCCTCACGACAGGGACCCTAGTATACGAGCAGTACTTC. Amino acid sequence: CASSFSLTTGTLVYEQYF.

This clone was seen only a few times. The gene calls are TRBV19 and TRBJ1-1, with 9 bases fitting TRBD1. V was pared by 6 bases and J by 1 base, with 9 bases of the junction left unmatched. The length of the CDR3 is 16 residues. The germline CDR1 and CDR2 sequences are LNHDA and SQIVND (reference sequence). CDR3 DNA sequence: TGTGCCAGTAGCCGCCTGACAGGGGGAGCGAACACTGAAGCTTTCTTT. Translated: CASSRLTGGANTEAFF.

This clone was counted a few times. The chain recombines TRBV29-1 with TRBJ1-6; D is perhaps TRBD1 (6 bases). Germline CDR1 and CDR2: SQVTM and ANQGSEA. The V end lost 4 bases, the J end lost 8 bases, and 24 bases lay between the germline ends. The CDR3 sequence is 17 residues long. The CDR3 DNA reads TGCAGCGTTGTAAGGAGTTTGGGGGCAGAGACTCATTCACCCCTCCACTTT. It translates to CSVVRSLGAETHSPLHF.

This rearrangement joins TRBV10-3 to TRBJ2-3; 8 bases are a match to TRBD1. In germline, CDR1 is ENHRY, CDR2 SYGVKD. The V segment lost 10 bases and the J segment 3 bases; nucleotides outside the gene matches: 9. This CDR3 region has 14 residues. CDR3 nucleotide sequence: TGTGCCACCGTGGACAGGGACCCTACAGATACGCAGTATTTT. Translation gives CATVDRDPTDTQYF.

V usage is TRBV4-3 and J usage is TRBJ2-5; 7 nucleotides align to TRBD2. Germline CDR1 and CDR2: LGHNA and YSLEER. The CDR3 loop spans 13 amino acids. V gave up 5 bases and J gave up 5 bases; unmatched junction bases: 5. The CDR3 DNA sequence: TGCGCCAGCAGCAGACTAGCCGGGGAGACCCAGTACTTC. This codes for CASSRLAGETQYF.

The chain recombines TRBV23-1 with TRBJ2-7, with D perhaps TRBD1 (6 bases). TRBV23-1 is an open reading frame, and its role is uncertain. The V gene lost 3 bases and the J gene lost 1 base, with 13 bases spanning the gap. The length of the CDR3 is 15 residues. CDR3 residues: CASSQPATGSYEQYF. DNA of the CDR3: TGCGCCAGCAGTCAGCCGGCTACAGGGTCCTACGAGCAGTACTTC.